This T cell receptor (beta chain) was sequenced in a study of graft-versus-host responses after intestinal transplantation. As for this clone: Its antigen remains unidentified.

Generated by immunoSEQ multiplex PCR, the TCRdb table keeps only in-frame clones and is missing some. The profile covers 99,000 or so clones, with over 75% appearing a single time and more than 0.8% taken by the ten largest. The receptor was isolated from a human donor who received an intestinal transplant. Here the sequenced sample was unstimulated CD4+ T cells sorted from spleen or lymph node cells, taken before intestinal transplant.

CDR3 sequence (DNA): TGTGCCAGCAGTGAACCGGGACATTTGAACACTGAAGCTTTCTTT. Protein product: CASSEPGHLNTEAFF. The chain links TRBV2 to TRBJ1-1, with a possible D match to TRBD1 (6 bases). CDR1 SNHLY and CDR2 FYNNEI come from the germline V gene. V shed 2 bases and J shed 0 bases, with 10 bases lying between them. The CDR3 runs to 15 residues.